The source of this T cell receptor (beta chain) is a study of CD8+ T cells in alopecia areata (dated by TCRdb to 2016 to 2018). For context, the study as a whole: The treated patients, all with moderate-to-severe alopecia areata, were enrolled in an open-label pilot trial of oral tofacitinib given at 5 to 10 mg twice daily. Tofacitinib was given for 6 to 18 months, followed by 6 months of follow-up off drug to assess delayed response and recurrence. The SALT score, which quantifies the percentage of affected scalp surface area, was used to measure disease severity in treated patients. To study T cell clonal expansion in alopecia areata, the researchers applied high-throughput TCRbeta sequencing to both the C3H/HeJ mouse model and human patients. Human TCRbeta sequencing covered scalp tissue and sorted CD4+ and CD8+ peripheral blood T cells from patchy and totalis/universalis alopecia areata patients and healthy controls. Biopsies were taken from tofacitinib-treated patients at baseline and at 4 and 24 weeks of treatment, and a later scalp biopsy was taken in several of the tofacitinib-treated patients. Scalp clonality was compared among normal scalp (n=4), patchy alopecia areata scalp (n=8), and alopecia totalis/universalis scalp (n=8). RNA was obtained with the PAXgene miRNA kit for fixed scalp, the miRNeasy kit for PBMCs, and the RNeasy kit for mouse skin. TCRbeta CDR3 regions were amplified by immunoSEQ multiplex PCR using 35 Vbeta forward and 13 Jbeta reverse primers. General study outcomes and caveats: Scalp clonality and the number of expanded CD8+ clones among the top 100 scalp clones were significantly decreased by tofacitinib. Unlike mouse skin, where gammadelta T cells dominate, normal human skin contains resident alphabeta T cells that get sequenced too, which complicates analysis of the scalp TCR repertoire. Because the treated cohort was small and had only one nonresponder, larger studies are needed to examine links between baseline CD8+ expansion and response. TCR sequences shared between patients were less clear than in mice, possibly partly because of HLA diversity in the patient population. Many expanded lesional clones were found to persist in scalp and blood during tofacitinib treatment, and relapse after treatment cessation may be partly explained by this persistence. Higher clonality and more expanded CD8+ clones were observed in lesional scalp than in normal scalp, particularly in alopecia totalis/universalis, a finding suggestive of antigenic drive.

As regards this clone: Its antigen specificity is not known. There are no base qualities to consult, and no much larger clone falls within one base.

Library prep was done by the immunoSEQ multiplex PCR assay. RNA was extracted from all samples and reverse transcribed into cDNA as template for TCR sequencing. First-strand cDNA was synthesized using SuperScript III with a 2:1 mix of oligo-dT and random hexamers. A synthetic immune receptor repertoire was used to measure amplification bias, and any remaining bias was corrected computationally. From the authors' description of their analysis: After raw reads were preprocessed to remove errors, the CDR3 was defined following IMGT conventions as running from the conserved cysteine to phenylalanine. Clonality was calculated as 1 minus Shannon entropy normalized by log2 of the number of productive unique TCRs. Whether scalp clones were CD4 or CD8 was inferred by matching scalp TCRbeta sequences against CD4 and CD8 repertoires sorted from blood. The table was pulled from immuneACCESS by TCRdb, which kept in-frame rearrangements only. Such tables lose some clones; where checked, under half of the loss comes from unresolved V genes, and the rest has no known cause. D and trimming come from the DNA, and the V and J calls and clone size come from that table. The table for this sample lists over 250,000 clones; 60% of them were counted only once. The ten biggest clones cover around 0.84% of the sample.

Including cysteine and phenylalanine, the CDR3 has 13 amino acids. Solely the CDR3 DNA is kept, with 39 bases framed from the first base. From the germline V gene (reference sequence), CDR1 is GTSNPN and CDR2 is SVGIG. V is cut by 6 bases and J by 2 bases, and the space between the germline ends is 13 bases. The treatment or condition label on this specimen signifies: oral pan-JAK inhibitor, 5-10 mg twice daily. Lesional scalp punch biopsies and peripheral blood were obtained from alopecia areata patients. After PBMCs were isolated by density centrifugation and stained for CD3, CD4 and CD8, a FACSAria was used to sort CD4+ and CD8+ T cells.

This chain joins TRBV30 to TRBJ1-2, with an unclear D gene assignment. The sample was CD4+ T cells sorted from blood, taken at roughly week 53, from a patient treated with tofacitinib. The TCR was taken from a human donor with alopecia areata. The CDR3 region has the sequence CACLIPWNYGYTF. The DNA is TGTGCCTGCCTCATCCCATGGAACTATGGCTACACCTTC.